This T cell receptor (beta chain) was identified during a study of blood T cell repertoires in COVID-19. Study-wide background: The United States, Italy and Spain were the sources of the acute and convalescent COVID-19 samples. PBMCs, B-cell-depleted T cells, or T cells were the source of the cDNA or gDNA that made up the material.

The germline CDR1 and CDR2 sequences are ENHRY and SYGVKD. The CDR3 contains 14 residues. V gave up 4 bases and J gave up 8 bases; unmatched junction bases: 5. Clones were sequenced by immunoSEQ multiplex PCR, and TCRdb holds only the in-frame ones, with some missing. The sample consists of around 150,000 clones, approximately 90% of them appearing once. The TCR comes from a man in his late teens or twenties with acute or convalescent COVID-19. This chain links TRBV10-3 with TRBJ2-1, with 10 bases identical to TRBD2. The sequenced sample was peripheral blood. Written as DNA, the CDR3 is TGTGCCATCAGTGGGACTAGCGGAAAAGATGAGCAGTTCTTC. Amino acids: CAISGTSGKDEQFF.